The 31 T cell receptor beta chains listed next were all sequenced from one sample in a study of blood T cell repertoires in COVID-19. Produced via immunoSEQ multiplex PCR; TCRdb's table is partial and in-frame only. Among about 74,000 clones, just over 85% were seen once, and the ten largest hold more than 1.5%. The sample comprised peripheral blood. These receptors all come from a woman aged 80 or older with active or convalescent COVID-19.

This clone was seen a handful of times. The genes are TRBV19 and TRBJ1-2; D is ambiguous. The ends were cut back, 3 bases at V and 5 bases at J, with 7 bases in the middle. This CDR3 contains 12 residues. Germline V gene sequence: CDR1 LNHDA, CDR2 SQIVND (reference sequence). CDR3 coding DNA: TGTGCCAGTAGTATTGGGCAGTATGGCTACACCTTC. Amino acids: CASSIGQYGYTF. The complete variable domain, with remaining parts taken from reference TRBV19 and TRBJ1-2, reads DGGITQSPKYLFRKEGQNVTLSCEQNLNHDAMYWYRQDPGQGLRLIYYSQIVNDFQKGDIAEGYSVSREKKESFPLTVTSAQKNPTAFYLCASSIGQYGYTFGSGTRLTVV.

The chain has TRBV11-2 and TRBJ2-2, with D perhaps matching TRBD1 (5 bases). Trimming removed 5 bases at V and 0 bases at J, with 7 bases between. The CDR3 totals 14 residues. The germline V gene encodes CDR1 SGHAT and CDR2 FQNNGV. The CDR3 nucleotides read TGTGCCAGCAGCCTGACAGCGAACACCGGGGAGCTGTTTTTT. It encodes CASSLTANTGELFF.

The chain combines TRBV11-3 with TRBJ1-1; no firm D call. The CDR3 totals 15 residues. Germline assignment: CDR1 SGHNT and CDR2 YENEEA. V shed 1 base and J shed 5 bases, with 14 bases lying between them. The CDR3 region has the DNA TGTGCCAGCAGCTTAGTTACGGGGTCGCAGACTGAAGCTTTCTTT. Translated, it gives CASSLVTGSQTEAFF.

The V gene is TRBV6-2 or TRBV6-3, the J gene TRBJ1-3, with unresolved D. The germline V gene encodes CDR1 MNHEY and CDR2 SVGEGT. The CDR3 sequence is 14 residues long. V lost 4 bases and J lost 0, with 7 bases in between. Here the CDR3 reads CASSFDFSGNTIYF. Written as DNA, the CDR3 is TGTGCCAGCAGTTTCGACTTCTCTGGAAACACCATATATTTT.

The CDR3 coding sequence is TGTGCCAGCAGCTTATCCGGGATTGAGACCCAGTACTTC. It specifies CASSLSGIETQYF. This chain uses TRBV7-9 with TRBJ2-5, with D possibly being TRBD2 (5 bases). This CDR3 region has 13 residues. V was shortened by 2 bases and J by 5 bases, with 9 bases between the two germline ends. The germline CDR1 and CDR2 sequences are SEHNR and FQNEAQ (reference sequence). The whole variable domain, remainder taken from reference TRBV7-9 and TRBJ2-5, is DTGVSQNPRHKITKRGQNVTFRCDPISEHNRLYWYRQTLGQGPEFLTYFQNEAQLEKSRLLSDRFSAERPKGSFSTLEIQRTEQGDSAMYLCASSLSGIETQYFGPGTRLLVL.

CDR3 DNA sequence: TGTGCCACCAGCAGGACGGGACAGGGGATGAACACTGAAGCTTTCTTT. It translates to CATSRTGQGMNTEAFF. The chain employs TRBV15 and TRBJ1-1; TRBD1 matches at 10 bases. CDR3 length equals 16 residues. The ends lost 3 bases at V and 0 bases at J; junction bases unmatched: 4. CDR1 is LNHNV, CDR2 YYDKDF, per germline (reference sequence). Filled out from reference TRBV15 and TRBJ1-1, the complete variable domain reads DAMVIQNPRYQVTQFGKPVTLSCSQTLNHNVMYWYQQKSSQAPKLLFHYYDKDFNNEADTPDNFQSRRPNTSFCFLDIRSPGLGDTAMYLCATSRTGQGMNTEAFFGQGTRLTVV.

J is TRBJ1-1 and V is TRBV3-1 (or the pseudogene TRBV3-2); weak D call: TRBD1 (6 bases). The CDR3 spans 11 residues. Germline V gene sequence: CDR1 LGHDT, CDR2 YNNKEL (reference sequence). Between the trimmed V and J ends, which lost 7 bases and 8 bases, there was a span of 11 bases. CDR3 nucleotide sequence: TGTGCCAGCATTGCAGGGGTCGAAGCTTTCTTT. Translation gives CASIAGVEAFF.

This chain uses TRBV20-1 with TRBJ2-3; D remains unclear. Germline CDR1 is DFQATT and CDR2 is SNEGSKA (reference sequence). The CDR3 consists of 12 residues. The V and J ends lost 3 bases and 1 base respectively, with 5 bases between them. The CDR3 DNA is TGCAGTGCTAGTCAGGGCACAGATACGCAGTATTTT. It encodes CSASQGTDTQYF.

This rearrangement joins TRBV5-4 to TRBJ2-3; 15 positions match TRBD2. J was trimmed by 11 bases and V by 4 bases; bases with no gene match: 8. The CDR3 consists of 15 residues. Per germline, CDR1 SGHNT and CDR2 YYREEE (reference sequence). CDR3 residues: CASSDRTSGGEEQYF. For the CDR3, the DNA is TGTGCCAGCAGCGACCGGACTAGCGGGGGGGAAGAGCAGTATTTT.

The chain couples TRBV6-6 to TRBJ2-2, with 9 bases lining up with TRBD1. The germline V gene encodes CDR1 MNHNY and CDR2 SVGAGI (reference sequence). V was pared by 4 bases and J by 2 bases, with 5 bases of the junction left unmatched. The CDR3 runs to 16 residues. The CDR3 coding sequence is TGTGCCAGCAGTTTACGGGGACAGGGAAACACCGGGGAGCTGTTTTTT. Amino acids: CASSLRGQGNTGELFF.

The chain has TRBV5-1 and TRBJ2-4, with 7 bases matching TRBD1. The CDR3 has 14 residues. The germline V gene has CDR1 SGHRS and CDR2 YFSETQ. The V gene end was trimmed by 0 bases and the J gene end by 9 bases; junction bases not matched to a gene: 6. The CDR3 sequence is CASSLVGSGGIQYF. CDR3 DNA sequence: TGCGCCAGCAGCTTGGTTGGTTCAGGGGGCATTCAGTACTTC.

This clone has just a few counts. This rearrangement joins TRBV6-2 or TRBV6-3 to TRBJ1-1; the D gene is possibly TRBD1 (6 bases). Trimming pared 6 bases from V and 1 base from J, leaving 24 bases between. CDR3 size: 18 residues. The germline gives CDR1 MNHEY, CDR2 SVGEGT. The CDR3 loop reads CASSKGTPQKLRNTEAFF. CDR3 DNA sequence: TGTGCCAGCAGCAAGGGGACACCACAGAAGCTGAGGAACACTGAAGCTTTCTTT.

This clone was recorded once. J is TRBJ2-1 and V is TRBV6-2 or TRBV6-3, with D unclear. The germline V and J ends were trimmed by 6 bases and 2 bases, with 14 bases remaining between them. CDR3 length: 15 amino acids. Germline V gene data show CDR1 as MNHEY and CDR2 as SVGEGT. CDR3 sequence (DNA): TGTGCCAGCAGCCAAGGTCTGGGCGCCTACAATGAGCAGTTCTTC. It encodes CASSQGLGAYNEQFF.

The V call is TRBV5-1, the J call TRBJ2-1; tentatively, D is TRBD1 (5 bases). This CDR3 comprises 15 residues. Germline CDR1 SGHRS, CDR2 YFSETQ. The V and J ends lost 0 bases and 2 bases respectively, with 9 bases between them. The CDR3 DNA reads TGCGCCAGCAGCTTGGCCGACAGTCCCTACAATGAGCAGTTCTTC. Protein product: CASSLADSPYNEQFF.

This chain connects TRBV4-3 to TRBJ2-1; D is undetermined. CDR1 LGHNA and CDR2 YSLEER come from the germline V gene. V lost 0 bases and J lost 0, with 9 bases in between. CDR3 size: 16 residues. The CDR3 reads CASSQDFPSSYNEQFF. Written as DNA, the CDR3 is TGCGCCAGCAGCCAAGACTTCCCGAGCTCCTACAATGAGCAGTTCTTC.

V usage is TRBV10-3 and J usage is TRBJ1-1, with D perhaps matching TRBD1 (6 bases). V lost 7 bases and J lost 0, with 9 bases in between. This CDR3 is built from 13 residues. CDR1 is ENHRY and CDR2 is SYGVKD in the germline V gene. CDR3 in amino acids: CAIMRTVNTEAFF. The CDR3 DNA is TGTGCCATCATGAGGACAGTGAACACTGAAGCTTTCTTT.

V gene TRBV9 combines with J gene TRBJ2-7, with TRBD2 matching 7 bases. Germline loops: CDR1 SGDLS, CDR2 YYNGEE. There are 15 residues in the CDR3. J gave up 5 bases and V 0 bases, and 8 bases lay outside the gene matches. Written as DNA, the CDR3 is TGTGCCAGCAGCGTAGAGGGGCGGGAGAGCCACGAGCAGTACTTC. This sequence encodes CASSVEGRESHEQYF.

V is TRBV4-3 and J is TRBJ2-2; TRBD2 matches 9 bases. V lost 4 bases to trimming and J lost 1 base; unmatched junction nucleotides: 7. The CDR3 is made up of 17 amino acids. Germline CDR1 and CDR2: LGHNA and YSLEER. Here the CDR3 reads CASSRRGAGGNTGELFF. The CDR3, as DNA: TGCGCCAGCAGCCGGCGCGGAGCGGGGGGGAACACCGGGGAGCTGTTTTTT.

The CDR3 is CASSQDLAGAATDTQYF. The CDR3 DNA sequence: TGCGCCAGCAGCCAAGATCTAGCGGGGGCTGCCACAGATACGCAGTATTTT. The chain joins TRBV4-1 to TRBJ2-3; TRBD2 aligns across 10 bases. Trimming at V came to 0 bases and at J to 2 bases, leaving 5 bases not matched to a gene. Per the germline V gene, CDR1 is MGHRA and CDR2 is YSYEKL. The CDR3 is 17 residues long.

The CDR3 bases are TGTGCCAGCAGCCCCCGCGGGCACGGCAATCAGCCCCAGCATTTT. This gives the protein CASSPRGHGNQPQHF. The chain has TRBV3-1 (or the pseudogene TRBV3-2) and TRBJ1-5; no clear D. The CDR3 sequence is 15 residues long. CDR1 is LGHDT, CDR2 YNNKEL, per germline (reference sequence). Trimming shortened V by 4 bases and J by 2 bases, and 12 bases separated the two germline ends.

The CDR3 region has the DNA TGTGCCAGCAGCCCCGGGACAGCCCAGAACACCGGGGAGCTGTTTTTT. Translating gives CASSPGTAQNTGELFF. The chain uses TRBV7-2 and TRBJ2-2; 7 nucleotides match TRBD1. Germline CDR1 SGHTA, CDR2 FQGNSA. The trim removed 5 bases at V and 1 base at J, leaving 7 bases unmatched. This CDR3 region has 16 residues.

The chain joins TRBV19 to TRBJ1-4, with TRBD1 matching over 10 bases. Trimming at V came to 5 bases and at J to 6 bases, leaving 6 bases not matched to a gene. The CDR3 length is 15 residues. Germline CDR1 reads LNHDA; CDR2 reads SQIVND (reference sequence). This CDR3 is CASSGTGDGDEKLFF. CDR3 coding DNA: TGTGCCAGTAGTGGGACAGGGGACGGGGATGAAAAACTGTTTTTT.

This clone turned up a few times. This chain uses TRBV2 with TRBJ1-5, with TRBD1 matching 7 bases. Germline values: CDR1 SNHLY, CDR2 FYNNEI. This CDR3 spans 14 amino acids. Trimming cost V 5 bases and J 7 bases; bases outside gene matches: 8. CDR3 sequence (DNA): TGTGCCAGCAGTCGGGACAGTGGGGGACAGCCCCAGCATTTT. Protein sequence: CASSRDSGGQPQHF.

The genes are TRBV6-6 and TRBJ1-5, with no clear D. The V end lost 5 bases, the J end lost 6 bases, and 14 bases lay between the germline ends. CDR1 is MNHNY and CDR2 is SVGAGI in the germline V gene (reference sequence). The CDR3 has 14 residues. The CDR3 coding sequence is TGTGCCAGCAGTACAACCCTGGAGGTTCAGCCCCAGCATTTT. As protein: CASSTTLEVQPQHF.

The rearrangement uses TRBV18 and TRBJ2-2; the D is unclear. Trimming pared 4 bases from V and 0 bases from J, leaving 6 bases between. The CDR3 is 14 residues long. Germline CDR1 KGHSH, CDR2 LQKENI. CDR3 coding DNA: TGTGCCAGCTCACAACAGACGAACACCGGGGAGCTGTTTTTT. The encoded protein is CASSQQTNTGELFF.

CDR3 in DNA: TGCGCCAGCAGTGAGTCTCAGGGCGTAGGCAATCAGCCCCAGCATTTT. It is translated as CASSESQGVGNQPQHF. The J gene is TRBJ1-5, the V gene TRBV10-2; D is possibly TRBD1 (5 bases). Trimming left V 0 bases short and J 2 bases short, with 11 bases between. CDR3 length: 16 amino acids. The V gene's germline CDR1 is WSHSY and CDR2 SAAADI.

This rearrangement joins TRBV24-1 to TRBJ1-2, with 7 bases aligning to TRBD1. CDR3 length: 13 residues. The trim removed 3 bases at V and 12 bases at J, leaving 9 bases unmatched. CDR1 is KGHDR and CDR2 is SFDVKD in the germline V gene. The CDR3 coding sequence is TGTGCCACCAGTGATCCCCGGGACAGAGGAGACACCTTC. It is translated as CATSDPRDRGDTF.

The genes are TRBV30 and TRBJ1-5; 8 bases align to TRBD1. Germline CDR1 reads GTSNPN; CDR2 reads SVGIG (reference sequence). This CDR3 spans 16 amino acids. V was clipped by 2 bases and J by 0 bases; unmatched bases: 6. CDR3 DNA: TGTGCCTGGAGTAGAGGGACAGGCTATAGCAATCAGCCCCAGCATTTT. Amino acid sequence: CAWSRGTGYSNQPQHF.

The rearrangement uses TRBV5-6 and TRBJ1-6; D is possibly TRBD1 (5 bases). Germline-derived CDR1 and CDR2 are SGHDT and YYEEEE. The CDR3 consists of 15 residues. The V and J ends lost 0 bases and 4 bases respectively, with 8 bases between them. CDR3: CASSLGRGYNSPLHF. CDR3 coding DNA: TGTGCCAGCAGCTTGGGTAGGGGATATAATTCACCCCTCCACTTT.

The rearrangement joins TRBV6-2 or TRBV6-3 to TRBJ2-1; 10 positions agree with TRBD2. Germline V gene data show CDR1 as MNHEY and CDR2 as SVGEGT. The J segment lost 0 bases and the V segment lost 6 bases, leaving 11 bases of the junction unmatched. This CDR3 has 18 amino acids. The CDR3 loop reads CASSTRTSGARSYNEQFF. CDR3 nucleotide sequence: TGTGCCAGCAGCACTAGGACTAGCGGAGCCCGCTCCTACAATGAGCAGTTCTTC.

The V gene is TRBV2, the J gene TRBJ2-2; 7 bases are shared with TRBD1. V gave up 9 bases and J gave up 1 base; unmatched junction bases: 5. In germline, CDR1 is SNHLY, CDR2 FYNNEI. This CDR3 is 14 amino acids long. The CDR3 DNA is TGTGCCAGAAACAGGGGCCTGAACACCGGGGAGCTGTTTTTT. Protein product: CARNRGLNTGELFF.